The 13 T cell receptor beta chains listed next were all sequenced from one sample in a study of T-cell reconstitution after alpha-beta-depleted transplantation in children. Unique molecular identifiers were used in preparing the TCRbeta library. Each CDR3 protein gets one entry after TCRdb re-called the PCR reads with MiXCR. The table includes about 200,000 distinct CDR3 sequences, 6.6% detected once. This sample comprised PBMCs, obtained before TCRalphabeta/CD19-depleted stem cell transplant. The receptors here all came from a boy aged 2 to 10 with acute lymphoblastic leukemia, due to receive a stem cell transplant.

This sequence joins TRBV20-1 and TRBJ1-3, with 7 bases matching TRBD1. Germline V gene lookup returns CDR1 DFQATT and CDR2 SNEGSKA (reference sequence). The CDR3 loop spans 13 amino acids. The V gene end was trimmed by 5 bases and the J gene end by 4 bases; junction bases not matched to a gene: 5. The CDR3: CSAPRTGGNTIYF. The DNA of the CDR3 is TGCAGTGCTCCTCGGACAGGAGGAAACACCATATATTTT.

This clonotype has at least ten counts. The chain carries TRBV25-1 and TRBJ2-5; tentative D call: TRBD1 (5 bases). This CDR3 region has 13 residues. Trimming stripped 5 bases from V and 0 bases from J, with 7 bases between. CDR1 is MGHDK and CDR2 is SYGVNS in the germline V gene. The CDR3: CASSLQDQETQYF. The CDR3 bases are TGTGCCAGCAGTTTACAGGACCAAGAGACCCAGTACTTC.

This clonotype has a count of ten or more. The chain couples TRBV20-1 to TRBJ2-4; TRBD2 matches at 9 bases. V lost 3 bases to trimming and J lost 2 bases; unmatched junction nucleotides: 8. The CDR3 runs 16 residues. Germline CDR1 is DFQATT and CDR2 is SNEGSKA (reference sequence). The CDR3 sequence is CSASSRLAATKNIQYF. The CDR3 DNA follows: TGCAGTGCTAGTTCCCGACTAGCGGCCACCAAAAACATTCAGTACTTC.

As for this clonotype: With a much larger clone just one base away, this may be a read error. The CDR3 sequence: CASSPYRHAGLTSEQYF. CDR3 DNA sequence: TGTGCCAGCAGCCCCTACCGACATGCAGGGTTGACCTCCGAGCAGTACTTC. The genes are TRBV4-2 and TRBJ2-7; D may be TRBD1 (5 bases). The ends were cut back, 4 bases at V and 6 bases at J, with 25 bases in the middle. CDR3 length: 17 residues. Per germline, CDR1 LGHNA and CDR2 YNFKEQ.

At least ten counts were recorded for this clonotype. The V call is TRBV10-2, the J call TRBJ1-6; the D is unclear. Germline CDR1 and CDR2: WSHSY and SAAADI. V was clipped by 7 bases and J by 14 bases, with 18 bases between them. The CDR3 covers 13 residues. CDR3 loop: CASIESGSGTLHF. The CDR3 nucleotides read TGCGCCAGCATCGAGTCGGGTTCCGGGACCCTCCACTTT.

V gene TRBV29-1 combines with J gene TRBJ1-2; 7 bases agree with TRBD1. Germline-derived CDR1 and CDR2 are SQVTM and ANQGSEA. V shed 6 bases and J 4 bases; nucleotides not matched to a gene: 8. CDR3 length: 13 residues. CDR3 residues: CSVLDRSLYGYTF. The CDR3 DNA reads as TGCAGCGTATTGGACAGGTCCCTCTATGGCTACACCTTC.

This clonotype turned up a few times. This chain connects TRBV9 to TRBJ2-5; weak D call: TRBD1 (6 bases). V was clipped by 0 bases and J by 3 bases, with 9 bases between them. Germline V gene lookup returns CDR1 SGDLS and CDR2 YYNGEE. CDR3 length: 14 amino acids. The CDR3 sequence: CASSVADRKETQYF. The CDR3 DNA sequence: TGTGCCAGCAGCGTAGCTGACAGGAAAGAGACCCAGTACTTC.

This clonotype was observed a few times. J is TRBJ2-7 and V is TRBV12-3 or TRBV12-4, with 8 bases that match TRBD2. The CDR3 loop spans 16 amino acids. V lost 3 bases and J lost 5; bases outside the gene matches: 12. In nucleotides, the CDR3 is TGTGCCAGCAGTTTTTTTGTAACGGGAGGGCCGCACGAGCAGTACTTC. This gives the protein CASSFFVTGGPHEQYF.

The CDR3 DNA reads TGCGCCAGCAGCATTCGGGCAGATATCTACGAGCAGTACTTC. This encodes CASSIRADIYEQYF. The chain has TRBV5-1 and TRBJ2-7, with no clear D. The CDR3 length is 14 residues. Germline CDR1 SGHRS, CDR2 YFSETQ. Trimming shortened V by 4 bases and J by 3 bases, and 14 bases separated the two germline ends.

This clonotype was seen more than once but under ten times. V and J are TRBV5-1 and TRBJ2-7; D may correspond to TRBD1 or TRBD2 (7 bases each). Trimming took 1 base from V and 3 from J, leaving 11 bases between them. Germline V gene lookup returns CDR1 SGHRS and CDR2 YFSETQ. This CDR3 has 14 amino acids. Here the CDR3 reads CASSLTGEGYEQYF. The CDR3 DNA reads as TGCGCCAGCAGCTTGACAGGGGAGGGCTACGAGCAGTACTTC.

This clonotype was seen just once. A much larger clone is a single base away; this may be a read error. V is TRBV4-2 and J is TRBJ2-4, with D perhaps TRBD1 or TRBD2 (5 bases each). The CDR3 is made up of 13 amino acids. CDR1 LGHNA and CDR2 YNFKEQ come from the germline V gene. DNA of the CDR3: TGTGCCAGGAGCCCAAGGGGAGCTACCCTTCAGTACTTC. Protein: CARSPRGATLQYF.

Details on this clonotype: This may come from a read error, since a much larger clone is one base off. The genes are TRBV30 and TRBJ1-4; D gene uncertain. CDR3 length: 14 residues. The germline V gene encodes CDR1 GTSNPN and CDR2 SVGIG (reference sequence). CDR3 region: CAWSGEHSNKKLFF. As DNA, the CDR3 is TGTGCCTGGAGTGGGGAACACAGTAATAAAAAACTGTTTTTT.

With regard to this clonotype: This sequence may be a read error, since a much larger clone differs from it by one base. J is TRBJ1-2 and V is TRBV7-2, with D perhaps TRBD1 (5 bases). The V gene's germline CDR1 is SGHTA and CDR2 FQGNSA. CDR3 size: 15 residues. The CDR3 loop reads CANSPGRGSGYGYTF. The CDR3 coding sequence is TGTGCCAACAGCCCCGGAAGGGGCTCGGGCTATGGCTACACCTTC.